One and the same sample provided the 29 T cell receptor beta chains below, sequenced in a study of T cell repertoires in cytomegalovirus infection. TCRdb reanalysed the reads using MiXCR and keeps one entry per CDR3 protein. This sample has about 150,000 distinct CDR3 sequences, with about 15% found just once. Sequenced material: CD8+ T cells from PBMCs. Receptor source: a human donor in good health (CMV status not recorded). Some clones in this sample may be carry-over from other donors' samples.

The chain uses TRBV10-3 and TRBJ2-5; D gene uncertain. Trimming shortened V by 4 bases and J by 5 bases, and 11 bases separated the two germline ends. The germline CDR1 and CDR2 sequences are ENHRY and SYGVKD. The CDR3 has 13 amino acids. CDR3 protein: CAISGQDDETQYF. CDR3 sequence (DNA): TGTGCCATCAGTGGACAAGATGATGAGACCCAGTACTTC.

This chain links TRBV28 with TRBJ2-1; 8 nucleotides align to TRBD2. With 5 bases clipped from V and 3 bases from J, the junction kept 9 bases outside the gene matches. The CDR3 sequence is 16 residues long. Germline CDR1 MDHEN, CDR2 SYDVKM. CDR3 bases: TGTGCCAGCAGTCGACCCGGGACTAGTGGCTACAATGAGCAGTTCTTC. Its translation is CASSRPGTSGYNEQFF. The full variable domain, in which reference TRBV28 and TRBJ2-1 provide the parts outside the CDR3, is DVKVTQSSRYLVKRTGEKVFLECVQDMDHENMFWYRQDPGLGLRLIYFSYDVKMKEKGDIPEGYSVSREKKERFSLILESASTNQTSMYLCASSRPGTSGYNEQFFGPGTRLTVL.

The count of this clonotype is one. The gene calls are TRBV7-9 and TRBJ1-4; D uncertain. Trimming removed 6 bases at V and 3 bases at J, with 5 bases between. The germline V gene has CDR1 SEHNR and CDR2 FQNEAQ (reference sequence). This CDR3 contains 12 residues. The CDR3 region has the DNA TGTGCCAGCAGTCCTCCTAATGAAAAACTGTTTTTT. Amino acids: CASSPPNEKLFF.

The chain links TRBV9 to TRBJ2-5; D not certain. V dropped 0 bases and J dropped 2 bases, with 5 bases sitting between them. The germline V gene has CDR1 SGDLS and CDR2 YYNGEE. This CDR3 is built from 13 residues. CDR3 region: CASSVGNQETQYF. The CDR3 nucleotides are TGTGCCAGCAGCGTAGGCAATCAAGAGACCCAGTACTTC.

This clonotype was detected a few times. The chain is built from TRBV7-6 and TRBJ2-5; a weak D match, TRBD2 (6 bases). Germline CDR1 and CDR2: SGHVS and FNYEAQ. The CDR3 has 13 residues. V was clipped by 3 bases and J by 3 bases, with 8 bases between them. The CDR3: CASSFQREETQYF. The CDR3 DNA is TGTGCCAGCAGCTTCCAGCGGGAAGAGACCCAGTACTTC.

This clonotype was detected many times. CDR3 coding DNA: TGTGCCAGCAGCTCTAGCCCCCAGGGACCAAGCAATCAGCCCCAGCATTTT. Amino acid sequence: CASSSSPQGPSNQPQHF. The chain joins TRBV7-8 to TRBJ1-5; a weak D match, TRBD1 (5 bases). Germline CDR1 SGHVS, CDR2 FQNEAQ. V was cut by 4 bases and J by 1 base, with 17 bases left in between. CDR3 size: 17 residues. Combining the CDR3 with reference TRBV7-8 and TRBJ1-5 gives the whole variable domain GAGVSQSPRYKVAKRGQDVALRCDPISGHVSLFWYQQALGQGPEFLTYFQNEAQLDKSGLPSDRFFAERPEGSVSTLKIQRTQQEDSAVYLCASSSSPQGPSNQPQHFGDGTRLSIL.

The chain joins TRBV6-2 or TRBV6-3 to TRBJ2-5; D call uncertain. Germline assignment: CDR1 MNHEY and CDR2 SVGEGT. The CDR3 covers 13 residues. Trimming took off 5 bases at V and 3 bases at J, with 10 bases between the two ends. Written as DNA, the CDR3 is TGTGCCAGCAGTCGCTACATAGAAGAGACCCAGTACTTC. It yields the protein CASSRYIEETQYF.

J is TRBJ2-1 and V is TRBV7-2; no clear D gene. The CDR3 is 15 residues long. V was trimmed by 1 base and J by 2 bases, leaving 9 bases between them. The V gene's germline CDR1 is SGHTA and CDR2 FQGNSA. The CDR3 DNA follows: TGTGCCAGCAGCTTAGTCGATAGCCCCTACAATGAGCAGTTCTTC. Translation: CASSLVDSPYNEQFF.

This clonotype was counted ten times or more. The CDR3 loop reads CASSQTGNTEAFF. The DNA for the CDR3 is TGTGCCAGCAGCCAGACGGGGAACACTGAAGCTTTCTTT. J is TRBJ1-1 and V is TRBV4-2; D unclear. The CDR3 has 13 residues. Per the germline V gene, CDR1 is LGHNA and CDR2 is YNFKEQ. V was trimmed by 3 bases and J by 1 base, leaving 6 bases between them.

This clonotype was counted a few times. V gene TRBV7-9 combines with J gene TRBJ1-5; D gene unclear. The CDR3 sequence is 12 residues long. In germline, CDR1 is SEHNR, CDR2 FQNEAQ (reference sequence). The V gene lost 5 bases and the J gene lost 3 bases, with 5 bases spanning the gap. This CDR3 reads CASSRANQPQHF. CDR3 in DNA: TGTGCCAGCAGCAGGGCCAATCAGCCCCAGCATTTT.

This clonotype occurred many times. The CDR3 DNA reads TGTGCCAGCAGCCTCAGACCCGGTGGGGCTGAAGCTTTCTTT. This sequence encodes CASSLRPGGAEAFF. The chain uses TRBV7-2 and TRBJ1-1, with D unclear. Per germline, CDR1 SGHTA and CDR2 FQGNSA. The CDR3 length is 14 residues. With 5 bases removed from V and 6 bases from J, the gap between germline ends came to 16 bases.

This clonotype was seen a single time. V is TRBV28 and J is TRBJ2-4; TRBD1 matches at 8 bases. The CDR3 contains 13 residues. Germline trimming cut 2 bases from V and 9 bases from J; bases unmatched to any gene: 3. The germline CDR1 and CDR2 sequences are MDHEN and SYDVKM. CDR3 in amino acids: CASSLDRGGIQYF. The DNA for the CDR3 is TGTGCCAGCAGTTTAGACAGGGGAGGCATTCAGTACTTC.

This clonotype was found a few times. The chain combines TRBV28 with TRBJ1-1, with D hard to call. The V gene's germline CDR1 is MDHEN and CDR2 SYDVKM. V was cut by 5 bases and J by 0 bases, with 13 bases left in between. The CDR3 is made up of 15 amino acids. Here the CDR3 reads CASSPGNGMNTEAFF. CDR3 coding DNA: TGTGCCAGCAGTCCCGGGAATGGGATGAACACTGAAGCTTTCTTT.

This chain links TRBV6-1 with TRBJ2-2, with 9 bases fitting TRBD1. This CDR3 has 16 amino acids. From germline, CDR1 is MNHNS and CDR2 SASEGT. V was clipped by 2 bases and J by 4 bases; unmatched bases: 5. CDR3 in DNA: TGTGCCAGCAGTGAAATTTGGACAGGGGCCACCGGGGAGCTGTTTTTT. It encodes CASSEIWTGATGELFF.

Note on this clonotype: A read error may be the cause here, since a much bigger clone is one base away. The chain has TRBV7-2 and TRBJ2-1, with D possibly being TRBD2 (6 bases). The germline V and J ends were trimmed by 3 bases and 8 bases, with 14 bases remaining between them. Germline CDR1 reads SGHTA; CDR2 reads FQGNSA. The CDR3 consists of 14 residues. The DNA of the CDR3 is TGTGCCAGCAGCTTGGGACTTGGGGCCGATGAGCAGTTCTTC. The encoded protein is CASSLGLGADEQFF.

This sequence joins TRBV20-1 and TRBJ2-1; D not certain. The CDR3 has 15 amino acids. Trimming cost V 6 bases and J 0 bases, with 15 bases left between them. Looked up from germline, CDR1 is DFQATT and CDR2 is SNEGSKA (reference sequence). For the CDR3, the DNA is TGCAGTGCGGGCAGTGGCGGAAGCTCCTACAATGAGCAGTTCTTC. Protein: CSAGSGGSSYNEQFF.

This clonotype showed up just a few times. The rearrangement joins TRBV27 to TRBJ1-2; 11 bases align to TRBD1. Germline CDR1 is MNHEY and CDR2 is SMNVEV (reference sequence). V trimming: 8 bases; J trimming: 8 bases; junction bases outside the gene matches: 13. This CDR3 region has 15 residues. The DNA for the CDR3 is TGTGCCAGCGCTACCCCCGGACAGGGGGCCCGAGGCTACACCTTC. Protein sequence: CASATPGQGARGYTF.

This rearrangement joins TRBV7-9 to TRBJ1-1; no clear D. The CDR3 is 14 amino acids. CDR1 is SEHNR and CDR2 is FQNEAQ in the germline V gene (reference sequence). Trimming left V 2 bases short and J 6 bases short, with 13 bases between. CDR3: CASSLKDPPSEAFF. For the CDR3, the DNA is TGTGCCAGCAGCTTAAAGGACCCTCCGTCTGAAGCTTTCTTT.

The chain links TRBV28 to TRBJ2-5; possibly TRBD1 for D (5 bases). The germline CDR1 and CDR2 sequences are MDHEN and SYDVKM. Between the trimmed V and J ends, which lost 1 base and 5 bases, there was a span of 14 bases. The CDR3 covers 15 residues. The CDR3 protein is CASSLYEGAGETQYF. The CDR3 bases are TGTGCCAGCAGTTTATATGAAGGGGCCGGGGAGACCCAGTACTTC.

This chain joins TRBV20-1 and TRBJ2-1, with 9 bases that match TRBD2. With V trimmed by 4 bases and J by 10 bases, 11 bases remained unmatched. The length of the CDR3 is 14 residues. Germline assignment: CDR1 DFQATT and CDR2 SNEGSKA (reference sequence). CDR3: CSANVLAGRREQFF. CDR3 nucleotide sequence: TGCAGTGCTAATGTCCTAGCGGGACGAAGGGAGCAGTTCTTC.

The chain employs TRBV12-3 or TRBV12-4 and TRBJ1-1; D is undetermined. V gave up 10 bases and J gave up 0 bases, with 9 bases separating them. The CDR3 has 12 residues. For the CDR3, the DNA is TGTGCCACCACTAAGGTGAACACTGAAGCTTTCTTT. This codes for CATTKVNTEAFF.

The chain recombines TRBV13 with TRBJ1-3, with 7 bases lining up with TRBD1. This CDR3 contains 16 residues. Germline loops: CDR1 PRHDT, CDR2 FYEKMQ (reference sequence). V shed 3 bases and J 0 bases; nucleotides not matched to a gene: 5. The DNA for the CDR3 is TGTGCCAGCAGCTTCGGACAGGCCCTCTCTGGAAACACCATATATTTT. This encodes CASSFGQALSGNTIYF.

This chain connects TRBV11-2 to TRBJ2-2; D is possibly TRBD1 or TRBD2 (5 bases each). Trimming removed 0 bases at V and 6 bases at J, with 17 bases between. The CDR3 contains 17 residues. Germline values: CDR1 SGHAT, CDR2 FQNNGV. The CDR3 loop reads CASSLDERAGQAGELFF. The CDR3 DNA follows: TGTGCCAGCAGCTTAGATGAGAGGGCAGGGCAGGCCGGGGAGCTGTTTTTT.

This clonotype occurred many times. The V call is TRBV7-9, the J call TRBJ2-1; 8 nucleotides match TRBD2. The germline gives CDR1 SEHNR, CDR2 FQNEAQ (reference sequence). CDR3 length: 16 residues. Unmatched junction bases numbered 10, after V lost 1 base and J lost 8 bases. Written as DNA, the CDR3 is TGTGCCAGCAGCTTAGATACGGGAGGGCCTTTTGATGAGCAGTTCTTC. Amino acids: CASSLDTGGPFDEQFF.

This clonotype has only a few counts. The gene calls are TRBV7-8 and TRBJ2-5; D possibly matches TRBD1 or TRBD2 (5 bases each). The CDR3 has 14 residues. Germline CDR1 is SGHVS and CDR2 is FQNEAQ. V was pared by 4 bases and J by 5 bases, with 14 bases between. DNA for the CDR3: TGTGCCAGCAGCTCTCCAGGGCAGCGGGAGACCCAGTACTTC. This translates into CASSSPGQRETQYF.

V and J are TRBV19 and TRBJ2-7; tentative D call: TRBD1 (5 bases). The CDR3 covers 15 residues. The V and J ends lost 4 bases and 6 bases respectively, with 19 bases between them. Germline V lookup: CDR1 LNHDA, CDR2 SQIVND (reference sequence). The CDR3 DNA reads as TGTGCCAGTAGTACCTCACTTGGGGCACTTCTCGAGCAGTACTTC. Its protein product is CASSTSLGALLEQYF.

The gene calls are TRBV6-2 or TRBV6-3 and TRBJ2-3, with D perhaps TRBD1 (5 bases). Germline V CDR1 and CDR2: MNHEY, SVGEGT. Trimming left V 2 bases short and J 0 bases short, with 12 bases between. This CDR3 contains 16 residues. The CDR3 loop is CASSYRGRTSTDTQYF. DNA for the CDR3: TGTGCCAGCAGTTACAGGGGTCGCACTAGCACAGATACGCAGTATTTT.

The rearrangement links TRBV11-2 to TRBJ2-7; 9 bases are shared with TRBD1. Germline CDR1 reads SGHAT; CDR2 reads FQNNGV. V trimming: 0 bases; J trimming: 4 bases; junction bases outside the gene matches: 7. This CDR3 contains 16 residues. This chain's CDR3 is CASSLDLGTGRYEQYF. The CDR3 DNA is TGTGCCAGCAGCTTAGATCTGGGGACAGGGAGGTACGAGCAGTACTTC.

The V call is TRBV7-6, the J call TRBJ2-1; 7 bases line up with TRBD2. Germline-derived CDR1 and CDR2 are SGHVS and FNYEAQ. The CDR3 is 16 residues long. The V and J ends lost 5 bases and 2 bases, in that order; junction bases with no gene match: 9. As DNA, the CDR3 is TGTGCCAGCAGCCTATCCGGGACTACCCCCTACAATGAGCAGTTCTTC. Encoded protein: CASSLSGTTPYNEQFF.